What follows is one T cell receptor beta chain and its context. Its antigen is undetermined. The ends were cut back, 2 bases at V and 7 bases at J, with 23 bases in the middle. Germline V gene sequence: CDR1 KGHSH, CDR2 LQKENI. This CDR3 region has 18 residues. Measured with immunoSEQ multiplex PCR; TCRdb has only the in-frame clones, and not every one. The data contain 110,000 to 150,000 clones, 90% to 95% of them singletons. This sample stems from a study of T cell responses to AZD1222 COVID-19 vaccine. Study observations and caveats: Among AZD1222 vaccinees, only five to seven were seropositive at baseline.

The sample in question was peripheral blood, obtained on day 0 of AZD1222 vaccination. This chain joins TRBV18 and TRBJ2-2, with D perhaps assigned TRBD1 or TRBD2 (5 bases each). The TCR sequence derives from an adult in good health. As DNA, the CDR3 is TGTGCCAGCTCACCAAAGGTTGGGGAGAGACAGTTTGGCGGGGAGCTGTTTTTT. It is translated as CASSPKVGERQFGGELFF.